This record covers a single T cell receptor (beta chain). This receptor's antigen is unknown. Base qualities are not provided; no much larger clone lies one nucleotide away. The data were obtained in a study of T cells after yellow fever vaccination (dated by TCRdb to the late 2010s). The study in broad terms: Libraries from fractions with low cell numbers were prepared with the SMART-Seq v4 Ultra Low Input RNA kit. Bulk TCR alpha and beta repertoires were sequenced longitudinally to track T-cell clones before and after primary and booster YFV17D yellow fever vaccination. Two healthy male donors, one aged 18 to 29 and one aged 30 to 40 years, made up the cohort. Blood samples were taken at several timepoints before and after primary and secondary immunization, and bulk PBMC replicates and cell subsets were isolated. Study-wide findings and limitations: Because abundant contaminating clonotypes from the bulk population could be contained in FACS-sorted repertoires, computational filtering was required. A small share of clonotypes occurred in both CD4 and CD8 compartments, likely arising from convergent recombination. Because the study included only a couple of donors, the extent to which the findings can be generalized is limited. Compared with the primary T-cell response, the secondary T-cell response was weaker but faster, peaking on day 5 rather than day 15. After the booster, most clones that had expanded after primary vaccination were detected again (around 97% of CD4 and roughly nine tenths of CD8), suggesting broad maintenance of memory.

Read against the paper, the sample's treatment or condition label means: live attenuated yellow fever vaccine strain. A standard Ficoll-Paque protocol was used to isolate PBMCs from peripheral blood. CD4 and CD8 T-cell fractions were isolated with Dynabeads CD4 and CD8 positive selection kits. RNA was extracted with TriZol from bulk PBMCs, CD4 and CD8 fractions, and dextramer-positive and dextramer-negative fractions. TCR cDNA was made using 5'RACE template switching, a step that added a universal primer site and unique molecular identifiers. cDNA synthesis was primed from both the TCR alpha and TCR beta constant segments. Library amplification involved two PCR steps, and the second step added sample barcodes and sequencing adapters. Libraries were sequenced on Illumina HiSeq 2500 (2x100 bp) or NovaSeq (2x150 bp). Concerning the study's data processing: Demultiplexing of reads and collapsing into UMI consensus sequences were performed with MIGEC, and V(D)J alignment was carried out with MiXCR. Vaccine-responding clonotypes were identified with edgeR using replicate PBMC samples, with FDR below 0.01 and a log2 fold change above 5 up to day 15 being required. Each bulk clonotype was labeled CD4 or CD8 based on which sequenced repertoire, CD4 or CD8, contained the clonotype at higher abundance. The public sequencing data were trimmed at Q25 with fastp and processed into clonotypes with MiXCR by TCRdb, which kept only in-frame beta chains. Identical CDR3 protein sequences are pooled into one entry, listed with their most common genes and DNA. These V and J calls derive from TCRdb rather than the authors' analysis. The sample table records 150,000 to 200,000 distinct CDR3 sequences; approximately 6.2% of these occur just once. The ten largest clones take up 2.9% of the sample.

CDR3 length: 17 amino acids, cysteine to phenylalanine. Only the CDR3 DNA stays, 51 bases, in frame from base 1. The germline V gene supplies CDR1 KGHSH and CDR2 LQKENI. For this chain, trimming is 6 bases at the V end and 2 bases at the J end, and the number of junction bases without a gene match is 13. The chain uses TRBV18 and TRBJ2-1; TRBD2 fits 7 bases in the junction. The clonotype was recovered from a man aged 18 to 29 who received the YFV17D yellow fever vaccine. The source material was CD4+ T cells sorted from PBMCs, sampled on the day of the first yellow fever vaccination. The DNA sequence follows: TGTGCCAGCTCTCCCCCCGGAGTGGCGGGAGCCTACAATGAGCAGTTCTTC. It is translated as CASSPPGVAGAYNEQFF. Here the CDR3 is joined to the reference TRBV18 and TRBJ2-1 genes, and the full variable domain is: NAGVMQNPRHLVRRRGQEARLRCSPMKGHSHVYWYRQLPEEGLKFMVYLQKENIIDESGMPKERFSAEFPKEGPSILRIQQVVRGDSAAYFCASSPPGVAGAYNEQFFGPGTRLTVL.